Listed here are 27 T cell receptor beta chains from one sample, sequenced in a study of cytomegalovirus exposure and HLA in healthy donors. The PCR used 60 Vbeta and 13 Jbeta primers. Libraries were prepared by immunoSEQ multiplex PCR; TCRdb keeps only in-frame clonotypes and omits some of them. The table has around 94,000 clones, approximately 84% seen once; the top ten hold around 2.3%. Sequencing was carried out using PBMCs. Receptor source: a man between 18 and 35 years old in good health and CMV-seronegative.

This chain connects TRBV2 to TRBJ1-4; a possible D gene is TRBD1 (5 bases). V was cut by 3 bases and J by 5 bases, with 10 bases left in between. Germline values: CDR1 SNHLY, CDR2 FYNNEI. This CDR3 is 14 amino acids long. The CDR3 DNA sequence: TGTGCCAGCAGTGACCACAGGAGAAATGAAAAACTGTTTTTT. Translation: CASSDHRRNEKLFF.

The genes are TRBV21-1 and TRBJ2-3; the DNA was not compared with TRBD2, the D call given in the table. TRBV21-1 is shown as a pseudogene. The CDR3 consists of 15 residues. CDR3 DNA: TGTGCCAGCACCCATCGGGGGGGTTTTACAGATACGCAGTATTTT. Encoded protein: CASTHRGGFTDTQYF.

This rearrangement joins TRBV19 to TRBJ1-2, with TRBD1 matching 7 bases. In germline, CDR1 is LNHDA, CDR2 SQIVND (reference sequence). The CDR3 consists of 16 residues. Losses at the gene ends were 0 bases for V and 2 bases for J; bases not matched to a gene: 6. The CDR3 sequence: CASSIDPRDSNYGYTF. The CDR3 DNA is TGTGCCAGTAGTATAGATCCCCGGGACAGCAACTATGGCTACACCTTC.

Only a few counts were recorded for this clone. For the CDR3, the DNA is TGTGCCAGCGGACCCCTGGCGGGAGGATACGAGCAGTACTTC. It specifies CASGPLAGGYEQYF. V and J are TRBV7-6 and TRBJ2-7, with 8 bases aligning to TRBD2. This CDR3 has 14 amino acids. Germline values: CDR1 SGHVS, CDR2 FNYEAQ. V trimming: 8 bases; J trimming: 4 bases; junction bases outside the gene matches: 10.

The chain joins TRBV6-4 to TRBJ2-3, with TRBD1 matching over 8 bases. CDR3 size: 15 residues. CDR1 and CDR2 from the germline V gene are MRHNA and SNTAGT. With V trimmed by 5 bases and J by 1 base, 5 bases remained unmatched. The DNA of the CDR3 is TGTGCCAGCAGTTTGACAGGGGATGGCACAGATACGCAGTATTTT. Encoded protein: CASSLTGDGTDTQYF.

This clone was counted a few times. The chain recombines TRBV5-4 with TRBJ1-1; D is perhaps TRBD1 (5 bases). This CDR3 has 13 residues. Looked up from germline, CDR1 is SGHNT and CDR2 is YYREEE (reference sequence). V was shortened by 4 bases and J by 4 bases, with 11 bases between the two germline ends. CDR3 in amino acids: CASSQKGSTEAFF. Written as DNA, the CDR3 is TGTGCCAGCAGCCAAAAGGGGTCCACTGAAGCTTTCTTT.

The rearrangement joins TRBV10-1 to TRBJ1-3; D is possibly TRBD1 (6 bases). The CDR3 has 16 amino acids. V lost 6 bases, J lost 2 bases, and 17 bases lay in between. Per germline, CDR1 WNHNN and CDR2 SYGVQD (reference sequence). CDR3 sequence reads: CASSDYLDRAGNTIYF. The CDR3 DNA sequence: TGCGCCAGCAGCGACTACCTGGACAGAGCTGGAAACACCATATATTTT.

The genes are TRBV7-9 and TRBJ2-5, with TRBD1 identical over 9 bases. Germline CDR1 SEHNR, CDR2 FQNEAQ (reference sequence). This CDR3 has 15 amino acids. After removal of 4 bases from V and 3 bases from J, the junction contained 6 bases not matched to a gene. The CDR3 sequence is CASSSWDRDKETQYF. CDR3 bases: TGTGCCAGCAGCTCCTGGGACAGGGACAAAGAGACCCAGTACTTC.

This chain connects TRBV30 to TRBJ2-1, with 12 bases aligning to TRBD2. Germline CDR1 is GTSNPN and CDR2 is SVGIG (reference sequence). J gave up 4 bases and V 1 base, and 2 bases lay outside the gene matches. The CDR3 is made up of 15 amino acids. CDR3 bases: TGTGCCTGGAGTGAGGGGACTAGCGGGTACAATGAGCAGTTCTTC. The encoded protein is CAWSEGTSGYNEQFF.

The gene calls are TRBV19 and TRBJ2-7, with D maybe TRBD2 (7 bases). Germline-derived CDR1 and CDR2 are LNHDA and SQIVND (reference sequence). V was trimmed by 6 bases and J by 5 bases, leaving 17 bases between them. The CDR3 is made up of 14 amino acids. The CDR3 region is CASSSTWGGNEQYF. CDR3 coding DNA: TGTGCCAGTAGCAGCACCTGGGGGGGCAACGAGCAGTACTTC.

J is TRBJ2-1 and V is TRBV27, with D unresolved. The germline V and J ends were trimmed by 1 base and 0 bases, with 10 bases remaining between them. Germline V lookup: CDR1 MNHEY, CDR2 SMNVEV (reference sequence). This CDR3 has 16 residues. Here the CDR3 DNA reads TGTGCCAGCAGTTTATTACTCGGTAGCTCCTACAATGAGCAGTTCTTC. This gives the protein CASSLLLGSSYNEQFF.

In its sample, this clone was seen a few times. The chain recombines TRBV18 with TRBJ1-1, with D tentatively TRBD1 (6 bases). This CDR3 has 14 residues. Trimming took off 6 bases at V and 4 bases at J, with 15 bases between the two ends. The germline V gene encodes CDR1 KGHSH and CDR2 LQKENI. As DNA, the CDR3 is TGTGCCAGCTCCTCAGGGGCGGCGCGCACTGAAGCTTTCTTT. Amino acid sequence: CASSSGAARTEAFF.

The V call is TRBV5-4, the J call TRBJ1-6; 11 nucleotides match TRBD1. J lost 6 bases, V lost 3 bases, and 5 bases had no gene match. The CDR3 length is 16 residues. Per germline, CDR1 SGHNT and CDR2 YYREEE (reference sequence). CDR3 sequence: CASSSRTGGSNSPLHF. The DNA of the CDR3 is TGTGCCAGCAGCTCCAGGACAGGGGGCTCTAATTCACCCCTCCACTTT.

The chain joins TRBV7-9 to TRBJ2-7; D unresolved. The CDR3 extends over 14 amino acids. V lost 5 bases to trimming and J lost 1 base, with 12 bases between them. CDR1 and CDR2 (germline): SEHNR, FQNEAQ (reference sequence). The CDR3 protein is CASSPQYGSYEQYF. In nucleotides, the CDR3 is TGTGCCAGCAGCCCGCAGTACGGGTCCTACGAGCAGTACTTC.

V is TRBV5-1 and J is TRBJ2-1, with 8 bases identical to TRBD1. CDR3 length: 15 amino acids. V shed 5 bases, J shed 5 bases, and the junction held 9 bases outside the gene matches. Germline V gene data show CDR1 as SGHRS and CDR2 as YFSETQ. The CDR3 DNA follows: TGCGCCAGCAGTTGGGGGACAGGTTCCAACAATGAGCAGTTCTTC. This codes for CASSWGTGSNNEQFF.

The chain joins TRBV5-8 to TRBJ2-7; D remains ambiguous. The CDR3 runs 17 residues. Germline CDR1 is SGHTS and CDR2 is YDEGEE. The V gene lost 0 bases and the J gene lost 9 bases, with 25 bases spanning the gap. The chain's CDR3 is CASSLGLTFTPLRGQYF. The DNA of the CDR3 is TGTGCCAGCAGCTTGGGCTTAACCTTTACACCTCTACGAGGGCAGTACTTC.

This rearrangement joins TRBV19 to TRBJ1-2; maybe TRBD1 (6 bases). V was cut by 4 bases and J by 1 base, with 13 bases left in between. The germline CDR1 and CDR2 sequences are LNHDA and SQIVND (reference sequence). This CDR3 is built from 15 residues. CDR3 nucleotide sequence: TGTGCCAGTAGTACCCTGGACAGACTTAACTATGGCTACACCTTC. Encoded protein: CASSTLDRLNYGYTF.

This clone was seen only a few times. The chain couples TRBV9 to TRBJ2-3, with 7 nucleotides matching TRBD2. The CDR3 runs to 14 residues. CDR1 is SGDLS and CDR2 is YYNGEE in the germline V gene. The V gene end was trimmed by 2 bases and the J gene end by 0 bases; junction bases not matched to a gene: 0. The CDR3 spells CASSVSGSTDTQYF. The DNA for the CDR3 is TGTGCCAGCAGCGTTAGCGGGAGCACAGATACGCAGTATTTT. Using reference TRBV9 and TRBJ2-3 for the parts outside the CDR3, the full variable domain is DSGVTQTPKHLITATGQRVTLRCSPRSGDLSVYWYQQSLDQGLQFLIQYYNGEERAKGNILERFSAQQFPDLHSELNLSSLELGDSALYFCASSVSGSTDTQYFGPGTRLTVL.

The chain is built from TRBV9 and TRBJ2-1, with a weak D call TRBD1 (5 bases). CDR1 and CDR2 (germline): SGDLS, YYNGEE. Trimming took 4 bases from V and 6 from J, leaving 20 bases between them. This CDR3 region has 16 residues. CDR3: CASSPRTFGQLNEQFF. The CDR3 DNA reads as TGTGCCAGCAGCCCAAGGACATTTGGGCAGCTCAATGAGCAGTTCTTC.

The chain couples TRBV5-1 to TRBJ2-3; the D gene is possibly TRBD2 (5 bases). The CDR3 extends over 14 amino acids. Trimming shortened V by 0 bases and J by 3 bases, and 8 bases separated the two germline ends. Per germline, CDR1 SGHRS and CDR2 YFSETQ. The CDR3 region is CASSLGDYTDTQYF. CDR3 DNA: TGCGCCAGCAGCTTGGGAGACTATACAGATACGCAGTATTTT.

The chain employs TRBV5-4 and TRBJ1-1, with D possibly matching TRBD1 (5 bases). The CDR3 spans 14 residues. V was shortened by 2 bases and J by 5 bases, with 13 bases between the two germline ends. The germline gives CDR1 SGHNT, CDR2 YYREEE (reference sequence). The CDR3 nucleotides read TGTGCCAGCAGCTTTGGTGGGGCCCGAACTGAAGCTTTCTTT. Residues: CASSFGGARTEAFF.

The chain couples TRBV7-8 to TRBJ2-7, with 8 bases that match TRBD2. Germline loops: CDR1 SGHVS, CDR2 FQNEAQ. The CDR3 covers 15 residues. V lost 2 bases, J lost 2 bases, and 5 bases stayed unmatched. CDR3 sequence: CASSLFAGGPYEQYF. The CDR3 DNA follows: TGTGCCAGCAGCTTATTCGCGGGAGGCCCCTACGAGCAGTACTTC.

Written as DNA, the CDR3 is TGTGCCAGCAGCCCGCGGACTAGCGCCGCATACAATGAGCAGTTCTTC. The encoded protein is CASSPRTSAAYNEQFF. This chain links TRBV7-9 with TRBJ2-1; TRBD2 aligns across 9 bases. The CDR3 has 16 amino acids. Germline CDR1 reads SEHNR; CDR2 reads FQNEAQ (reference sequence). The V segment lost 5 bases and the J segment 4 bases; nucleotides outside the gene matches: 9.

The chain couples TRBV7-9 to TRBJ2-4; TRBD1 aligns across 7 bases. Germline V lookup: CDR1 SEHNR, CDR2 FQNEAQ (reference sequence). J was trimmed by 0 bases and V by 8 bases; bases with no gene match: 10. There are 16 residues in the CDR3. CDR3 in DNA: TGTGCCAGCTCCCTTGCCCAGGGGGAAGCCAAAAACATTCAGTACTTC. Translation gives CASSLAQGEAKNIQYF.

The chain combines TRBV27 with TRBJ2-1; the D gene is possibly TRBD2 (6 bases). Looked up from germline, CDR1 is MNHEY and CDR2 is SMNVEV (reference sequence). This CDR3 region has 14 residues. Trimming left V 8 bases short and J 2 bases short, with 13 bases between. The CDR3 bases are TGTGCCAGCGGGAGCGGGCTTACCTACAATGAGCAGTTCTTC. As protein: CASGSGLTYNEQFF.

This clone was counted only a few times. This chain uses TRBV6-4 with TRBJ2-3, with 9 bases that match TRBD2. Germline CDR1 reads MRHNA; CDR2 reads SNTAGT. The CDR3 loop spans 14 amino acids. With 6 bases clipped from V and 4 bases from J, the junction kept 5 bases outside the gene matches. CDR3 in DNA: TGTGCCAGCAGCGATAGCGGGAGTGCAGATACGCAGTATTTT. Its translation: CASSDSGSADTQYF.

V gene TRBV20-1 combines with J gene TRBJ1-1, with D possibly being TRBD1 (5 bases). The CDR3 is 11 amino acids. CDR1 is DFQATT and CDR2 is SNEGSKA in the germline V gene (reference sequence). Trimming removed 6 bases from V and 4 bases from J, with 9 bases in between. The CDR3 region has the DNA TGCAGTGCCGGGGGTGGCACTGAAGCTTTCTTT. Translated, it gives CSAGGGTEAFF.